This record covers a single T cell receptor beta chain. As yet, its antigen is unknown. Single viable CD3+CD4+CD8-CD45RO+ cells were sorted as the memory CD4+ T cells. Serum IgG to CMV pp150, pp28, p38 and p52 defined serostatus. CD4+ T cells were isolated by positive magnetic selection. This specimen comes from a study of memory CD4+ T cells and cytomegalovirus serostatus. Study-level results: Each of approximately 61 CMV-associated TCRbeta sequences occurred in one to five individuals.

With 10 bases removed from V and 0 bases from J, the gap between germline ends came to 12 bases. Germline V lookup: CDR1 ENHRY, CDR2 SYGVKD. The CDR3 is made up of 14 amino acids. In the original analysis: Out-of-frame sequences were removed, leaving about 2.2 million distinct TCRbeta sequences. Measured with immunoSEQ multiplex PCR; TCRdb has only the in-frame clones, and not every one. Clonal size and the V and J genes are those of that table, whereas D and trimming came from the DNA. This sample yields 40,000 to 55,000 clones, of which roughly four fifths are seen a single time; more than 1% belongs to the top ten.

The TCR sequence derives from an adult in good health and CMV-seropositive. The chain couples TRBV10-3 to TRBJ2-2, with D perhaps TRBD1 (5 bases). The sequencing input was memory CD4+ T cells from blood. The CDR3 sequence is CANRDRPNTGELFF. The CDR3 DNA is TGTGCCAACCGAGACAGACCGAACACCGGGGAGCTGTTTTTT.